Listed below are T cell receptor beta chains from one sample, sequenced in a study of T cells in Graves' hyperthyroidism and ophthalmopathy. A single record per CDR3 protein comes from TCRdb applying MiXCR to the multiplex PCR reads. The repertoire has fewer than 900,000 distinct CDR3 sequences, roughly 20% of them found once; the top ten carry 16%. The sequenced sample was blood. The receptors were sampled from a woman aged 45 to 65 with Graves' hyperthyroidism that later progressed to Graves' ophthalmopathy. Both conserved end residues are part of each CDR3. A D gene is named only where the DNA matches it firmly. Clone size is not always given. Where it is, it says once, few, many or a class for expanded clones.

NA	TRBV12-3/TRBV12-4	TRBJ2-7	NA	CASSQGRNYEQYF	TGTGCCAGCAGTCAGGGACGCAACTACGAGCAGTACTTC
NA	TRBV6-1	TRBJ1-5	NA	CASSKVGGQPQHF	TGTGCCAGCAGTAAGGTGGGGGGGCAGCCCCAGCATTTT
TRBD1	TRBV29-1	TRBJ2-1	NA	CSADIQGQGSYNEQFF	TGCAGCGCCGATATCCAGGGACAGGGATCCTACAATGAGCAGTTCTTC
NA	TRBV5-1	TRBJ1-1	few	CASSWGPGPPEAFF	TGCGCCAGCAGCTGGGGGCCCGGGCCCCCTGAAGCTTTCTTT
NA	TRBV10-2	TRBJ1-3	few	CASRGHTSGNTIYF	TGCGCCAGCAGGGGACATACCTCTGGAAACACCATATATTTT
NA	TRBV4-1	TRBJ2-2	NA	CASSQVFGELFF	TGCGCCAGCAGCCAAGTGTTCGGGGAGCTGTTTTTT
TRBD1	TRBV12-5	TRBJ2-5	many	CASGLGTGGWETQYF	TGTGCTAGTGGTTTGGGGACAGGGGGTTGGGAGACCCAGTACTTC
NA	TRBV18	TRBJ1-1	many	CASSPRSTSTEAFF	TGTGCCAGCTCACCGCGGTCGACTAGCACTGAAGCTTTCTTT
NA	TRBV29-1	TRBJ1-1	few	CSVERGGAFF	TGCAGCGTTGAGAGGGGGGGAGCTTTCTTT
NA	TRBV11-1	TRBJ1-6	few	CASSIRTANSPLHF	TGTGCCAGCAGCATTAGGACAGCCAATTCACCCCTCCACTTT
TRBD2	TRBV7-9	TRBJ2-1	many	CASSTQRDYQLGNEQFF	TGTGCCAGCAGCACCCAGCGGGACTACCAACTTGGAAATGAGCAGTTCTTC
NA	TRBV5-1	TRBJ2-5	many	CASSEGGPDQETQYF	TGCGCCAGCAGCGAGGGGGGACCAGACCAAGAGACCCAGTACTTC
TRBD1	TRBV20-1	TRBJ1-1	NA	CSAREDRVVTEAFF	TGCAGTGCTAGAGAAGACAGGGTAGTCACTGAAGCTTTCTTT
NA	TRBV4-1	TRBJ2-5	NA	CASSTGWDQETQYF	TGCGCCAGCAGCACGGGTTGGGACCAAGAGACCCAGTACTTC
TRBD1	TRBV27	TRBJ1-1	many	CASSILQGAREAFF	TGTGCCAGCAGTATTCTACAGGGGGCGAGAGAAGCTTTCTTT
NA	TRBV30	TRBJ1-1	many	CAWSSIGWTEAFF	TGTGCCTGGAGTAGTATAGGTTGGACTGAAGCTTTCTTT
TRBD1	TRBV7-9	TRBJ2-7	once	CASSGQGTTYEQYF	TGTGCCAGCAGCGGACAGGGTACGACCTACGAGCAGTACTTC